The T cell receptor (beta chain) under discussion was sequenced for a study of beta chain features in type 1 diabetes. The germline V gene encodes CDR1 SQVTM and CDR2 ANQGSEA. The CDR3 has 14 residues. J lost 3 bases, V lost 6 bases, and 8 bases had no gene match. This clone was counted many times. Its target is unknown. Points from the study as a whole: Within patients, naive, central memory and Treg TCRB repertoires seemed more similar than within healthy donors. Insertion counts at VDJ junctions were lower in type 1 diabetes patients, who also showed more deletions there.

The single heparinised draw taken from each donor contained about 100 mL of blood on average. Expressed TCRB transcripts were sequenced because the isolated RNA had all been reverse transcribed beforehand. Assay used: immunoSEQ multiplex PCR; TCRdb lists only in-frame clones, some missing. The table lists about 360,000 clones, around 12% of them singletons, with around 0.02% in the top ten. Sequencing was carried out using naive CD4+ T cells from blood. The J gene is TRBJ2-3, the V gene TRBV29-1, with TRBD2 matching over 8 bases. The receptor was derived from a man between 18 and 35 years old in good health. The CDR3 sequence: CSVETSVGTDTQYF. The CDR3 nucleotides are TGCAGCGTCGAGACTAGCGTTGGTACAGATACGCAGTATTTT.